Presented here are 9 T cell receptor beta chains from one specimen sequenced in a study of shared clonotypes between healthy human individuals. Generated by immunoSEQ multiplex PCR, the TCRdb table keeps only in-frame clones and is missing some. This sample has some 1,400,000 clones, with over 95% found just once. The sample consisted of naive CD4+ T cells sorted from blood. Specified subset: CD45RA+ positively selected. Receptor source: a man aged 25 to 45 in good health.

This sequence joins TRBV9 and TRBJ2-6; perhaps TRBD1 as D (6 bases). CDR1 and CDR2 (germline): SGDLS, YYNGEE. This CDR3 has 17 amino acids. V lost 2 bases and J lost 3, with 15 bases in between. The DNA of the CDR3 is TGTGCCAGCAGCGTGCAACAGGGCGTCGGTGGGGCCAACGTCCTGACTTTC. It encodes CASSVQQGVGGANVLTF. Complete variable domain (other parts from reference TRBV9 and TRBJ2-6): DSGVTQTPKHLITATGQRVTLRCSPRSGDLSVYWYQQSLDQGLQFLIQYYNGEERAKGNILERFSAQQFPDLHSELNLSSLELGDSALYFCASSVQQGVGGANVLTFGAGSRLTVL.

This chain connects TRBV5-1 to TRBJ2-1; tentative D call: TRBD1 (5 bases). The CDR3 runs 18 residues. The V end was cut by 0 bases, the J end by 2 bases, with 18 bases between. In germline, CDR1 is SGHRS, CDR2 YFSETQ. The CDR3 here is CASSLGLGRVITYNEQFF. CDR3 nucleotide sequence: TGCGCCAGCAGCTTGGGGTTGGGCAGGGTCATTACCTACAATGAGCAGTTCTTC.

This chain uses TRBV6-6 with TRBJ2-5, with 8 bases matching TRBD1. CDR3 size: 14 residues. Germline-derived CDR1 and CDR2 are MNHNY and SVGAGI (reference sequence). V lost 6 bases and J lost 5; bases outside the gene matches: 8. The CDR3 loop is CASRGRQGTETQYF. The CDR3 DNA is TGTGCCAGCAGGGGGAGACAGGGGACCGAGACCCAGTACTTC.

The J gene is TRBJ2-7, the V gene TRBV7-9; 8 nucleotides line up with TRBD2. CDR1 SEHNR and CDR2 FQNEAQ come from the germline V gene (reference sequence). This CDR3 is 15 amino acids long. V dropped 5 bases and J dropped 2; count of bases not matched to a gene: 8. The CDR3 nucleotides are TGTGCCAGCAGCCCGCGGGGGGCTAGGACCTACGAGCAGTACTTC. Its protein is CASSPRGARTYEQYF.

This sequence joins TRBV7-3 and TRBJ2-5; 11 bases fit TRBD2. CDR1 and CDR2 (germline): SGHTA, FQGTGA. V dropped 0 bases and J dropped 4; count of bases not matched to a gene: 1. The CDR3 is 15 amino acids. The DNA for the CDR3 is TGTGCCAGCAGCTTAACCGGGACTAGCGGAGAGACCCAGTACTTC. Protein sequence: CASSLTGTSGETQYF.

V usage is TRBV2 and J usage is TRBJ2-1; D may be TRBD1 (5 bases). From germline, CDR1 is SNHLY and CDR2 FYNNEI. V lost 4 bases, J lost 7 bases, and 17 bases lay in between. The CDR3 contains 15 residues. The CDR3 sequence is CASSGARGLDNEQFF. CDR3 sequence (DNA): TGTGCCAGCAGTGGGGCTAGGGGTCTAGATAATGAGCAGTTCTTC.

The chain joins TRBV6-4 to TRBJ2-7; D ambiguous. The V end was cut by 8 bases, the J end by 0 bases, with 11 bases between. The CDR3 consists of 13 residues. CDR1 is MRHNA and CDR2 is SNTAGT in the germline V gene. DNA for the CDR3: TGTGCCAGCCCCGATCGGAGCTCCTACGAGCAGTACTTC. Amino acid sequence: CASPDRSSYEQYF.

V is TRBV5-4 and J is TRBJ2-7; D gene ambiguous. CDR3 length equals 14 residues. V lost 7 bases to trimming and J lost 3 bases, with 17 bases between them. Germline V lookup: CDR1 SGHNT, CDR2 YYREEE (reference sequence). CDR3 bases: TGTGCCAGCCAAGCCACAAGGACGGACTACGAGCAGTACTTC. As protein: CASQATRTDYEQYF.

In DNA, the CDR3 is TGTGCCTGGAGTCCAGGGATCAACACTGAAGCTTTCTTT. It specifies CAWSPGINTEAFF. V usage is TRBV30 and J usage is TRBJ1-1, with D perhaps TRBD1 (5 bases). This CDR3 has 13 residues. CDR1 and CDR2 (germline): GTSNPN, SVGIG (reference sequence). The V gene lost 2 bases and the J gene lost 2 bases, with 9 bases spanning the gap.